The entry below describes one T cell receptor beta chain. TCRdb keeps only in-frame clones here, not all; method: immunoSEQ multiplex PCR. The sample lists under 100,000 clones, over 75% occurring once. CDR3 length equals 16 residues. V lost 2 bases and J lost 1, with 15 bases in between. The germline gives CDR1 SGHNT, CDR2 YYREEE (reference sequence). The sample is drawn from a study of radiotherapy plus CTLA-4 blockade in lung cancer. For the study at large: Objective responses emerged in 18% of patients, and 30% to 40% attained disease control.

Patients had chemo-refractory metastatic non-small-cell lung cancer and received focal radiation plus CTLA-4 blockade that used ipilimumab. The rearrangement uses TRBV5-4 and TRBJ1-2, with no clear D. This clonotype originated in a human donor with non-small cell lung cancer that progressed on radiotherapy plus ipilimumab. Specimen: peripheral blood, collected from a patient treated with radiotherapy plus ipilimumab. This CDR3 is CASSFPGFPNNYGYTF. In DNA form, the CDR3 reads TGTGCCAGCAGCTTCCCGGGTTTCCCCAATAACTATGGCTACACCTTC.